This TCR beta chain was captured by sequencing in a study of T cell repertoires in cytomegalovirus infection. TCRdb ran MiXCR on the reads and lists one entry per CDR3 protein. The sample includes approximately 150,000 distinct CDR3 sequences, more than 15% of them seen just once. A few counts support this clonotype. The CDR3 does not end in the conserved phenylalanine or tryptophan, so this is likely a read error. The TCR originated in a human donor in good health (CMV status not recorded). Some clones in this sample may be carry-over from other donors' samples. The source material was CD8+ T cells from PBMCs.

DNA of the CDR3: TGTGCCAGCTACGAAGAAGAGCGGGAGGAGGTAGATACGCAGTATCTT. Its protein product is CASYEEEREEVDTQYL. J is TRBJ2-3 and V is TRBV7-9, with 9 nucleotides matching TRBD2. The V gene's germline CDR1 is SEHNR and CDR2 FQNEAQ (reference sequence). The length of the CDR3 is 16 residues. The junction had 14 bases not matched to a gene; V was cut back by 8 bases and J by 5 bases.